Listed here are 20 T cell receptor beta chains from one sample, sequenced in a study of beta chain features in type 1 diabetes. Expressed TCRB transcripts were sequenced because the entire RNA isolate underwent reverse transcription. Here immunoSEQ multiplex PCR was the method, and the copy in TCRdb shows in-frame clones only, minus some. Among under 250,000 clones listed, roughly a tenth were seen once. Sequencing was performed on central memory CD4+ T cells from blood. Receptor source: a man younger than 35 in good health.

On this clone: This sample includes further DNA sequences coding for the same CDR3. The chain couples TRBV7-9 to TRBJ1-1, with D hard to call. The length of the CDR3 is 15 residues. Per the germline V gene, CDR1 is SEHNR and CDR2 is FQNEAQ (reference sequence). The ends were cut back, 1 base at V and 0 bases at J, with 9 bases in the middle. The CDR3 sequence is CASSLGGDMNTEAFF. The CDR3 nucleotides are TGTGCCAGCAGCTTAGGCGGGGATATGAACACTGAAGCTTTCTTT.

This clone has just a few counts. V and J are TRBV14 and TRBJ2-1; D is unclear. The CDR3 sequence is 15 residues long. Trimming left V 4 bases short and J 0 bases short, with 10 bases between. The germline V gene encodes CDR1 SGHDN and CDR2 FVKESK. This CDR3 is CASSLGLRSYNEQFF. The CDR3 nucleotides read TGTGCCAGCAGCCTCGGGCTTCGCTCCTACAATGAGCAGTTCTTC.

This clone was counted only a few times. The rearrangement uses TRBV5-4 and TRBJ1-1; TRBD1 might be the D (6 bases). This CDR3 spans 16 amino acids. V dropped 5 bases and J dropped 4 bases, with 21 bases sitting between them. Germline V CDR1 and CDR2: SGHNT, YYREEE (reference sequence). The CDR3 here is CASRIDLQGTGTEAFF. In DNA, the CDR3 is TGTGCCAGCAGAATAGACCTACAGGGCACGGGCACTGAAGCTTTCTTT.

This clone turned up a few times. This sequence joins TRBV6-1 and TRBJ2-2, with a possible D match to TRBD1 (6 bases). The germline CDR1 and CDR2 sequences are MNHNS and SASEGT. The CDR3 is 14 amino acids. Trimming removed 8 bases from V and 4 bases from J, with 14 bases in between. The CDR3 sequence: CASHRVDSTGELFF. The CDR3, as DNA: TGTGCCAGCCACAGGGTAGACAGCACCGGGGAGCTGTTTTTT.

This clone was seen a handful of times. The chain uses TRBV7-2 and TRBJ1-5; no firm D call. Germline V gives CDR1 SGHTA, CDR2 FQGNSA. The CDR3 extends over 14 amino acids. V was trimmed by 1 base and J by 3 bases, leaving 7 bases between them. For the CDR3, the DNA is TGTGCCAGCAGCTTAGTTTCCACCAATCAGCCCCAGCATTTT. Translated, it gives CASSLVSTNQPQHF.

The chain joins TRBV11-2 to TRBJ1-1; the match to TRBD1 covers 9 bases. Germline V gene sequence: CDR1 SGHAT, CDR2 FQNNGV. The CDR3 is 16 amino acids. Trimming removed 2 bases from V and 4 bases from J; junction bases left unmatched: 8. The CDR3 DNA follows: TGTGCCAGCAGCTTAATCGCGGTGACAGGGGGCACTGAAGCTTTCTTT. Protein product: CASSLIAVTGGTEAFF. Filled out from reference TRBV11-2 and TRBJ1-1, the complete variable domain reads EAGVAQSPRYKIIEKRQSVAFWCNPISGHATLYWYQQILGQGPKLLIQFQNNGVVDDSQLPKDRFSAERLKGVDSTLKIQPAKLEDSAVYLCASSLIAVTGGTEAFFGQGTRLTVV.

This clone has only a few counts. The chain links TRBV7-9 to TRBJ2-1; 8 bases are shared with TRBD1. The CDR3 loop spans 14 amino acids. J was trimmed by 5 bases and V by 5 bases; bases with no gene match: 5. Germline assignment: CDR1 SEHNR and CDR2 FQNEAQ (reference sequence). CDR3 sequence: CASSQDRVNNEQFF. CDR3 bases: TGTGCCAGCAGCCAGGACAGGGTGAACAATGAGCAGTTCTTC.

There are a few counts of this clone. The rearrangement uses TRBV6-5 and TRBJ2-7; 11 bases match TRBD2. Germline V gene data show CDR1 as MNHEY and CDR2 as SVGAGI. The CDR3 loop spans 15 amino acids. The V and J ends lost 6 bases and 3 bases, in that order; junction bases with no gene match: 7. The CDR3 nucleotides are TGTGCCAGCAGAAAAACTAGCGGGAGTATCTACGAGCAGTACTTC. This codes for CASRKTSGSIYEQYF.

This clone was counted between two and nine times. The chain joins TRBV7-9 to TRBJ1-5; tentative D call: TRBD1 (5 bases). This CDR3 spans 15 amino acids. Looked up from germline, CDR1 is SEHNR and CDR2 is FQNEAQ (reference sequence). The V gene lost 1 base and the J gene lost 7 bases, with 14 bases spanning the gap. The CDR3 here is CASSLVEQGGQPQHF. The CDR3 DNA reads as TGTGCCAGCAGCTTAGTGGAGCAGGGAGGCCAGCCCCAGCATTTT. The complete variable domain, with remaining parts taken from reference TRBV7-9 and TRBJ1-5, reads DTGVSQNPRHKITKRGQNVTFRCDPISEHNRLYWYRQTLGQGPEFLTYFQNEAQLEKSRLLSDRFSAERPKGSFSTLEIQRTEQGDSAMYLCASSLVEQGGQPQHFGDGTRLSIL.

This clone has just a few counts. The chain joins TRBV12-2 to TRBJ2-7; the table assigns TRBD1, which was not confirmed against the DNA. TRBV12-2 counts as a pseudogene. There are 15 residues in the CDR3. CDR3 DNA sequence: TGTGCAAGTCGCTGGGCGATACAGGCCTCCTACGAGCAGTACTTC. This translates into CASRWAIQASYEQYF.

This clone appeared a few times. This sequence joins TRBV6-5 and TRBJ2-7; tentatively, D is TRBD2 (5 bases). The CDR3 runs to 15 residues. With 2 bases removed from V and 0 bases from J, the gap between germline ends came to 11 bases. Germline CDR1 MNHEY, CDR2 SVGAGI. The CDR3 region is CASSYGSGSSYEQYF. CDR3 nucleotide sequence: TGTGCCAGCAGTTACGGCAGTGGGAGCTCCTACGAGCAGTACTTC.

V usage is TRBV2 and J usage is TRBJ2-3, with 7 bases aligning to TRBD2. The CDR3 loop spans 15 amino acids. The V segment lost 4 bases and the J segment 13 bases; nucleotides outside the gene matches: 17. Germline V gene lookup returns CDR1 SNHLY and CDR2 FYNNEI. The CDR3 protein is CASSGEGLPTQVEYF. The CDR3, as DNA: TGTGCCAGCAGTGGGGAGGGCCTCCCGACCCAAGTGGAGTATTTT.

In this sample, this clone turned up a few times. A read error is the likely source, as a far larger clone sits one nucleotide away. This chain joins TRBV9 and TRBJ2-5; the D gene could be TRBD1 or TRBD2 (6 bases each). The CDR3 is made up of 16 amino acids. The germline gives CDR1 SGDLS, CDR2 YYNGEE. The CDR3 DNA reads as TGTGCCCGCAGCCCCAGCGAGGGGGGCCCTTGGGAGACCCAGTACTTC. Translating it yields CARSPSEGGPWETQYF. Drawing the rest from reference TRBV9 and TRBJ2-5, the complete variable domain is DSGVTQTPKHLITATGQRVTLRCSPRSGDLSVYWYQQSLDQGLQFLIQYYNGEERAKGNILERFSAQQFPDLHSELNLSSLELGDSALYFCARSPSEGGPWETQYFGPGTRLLVL.

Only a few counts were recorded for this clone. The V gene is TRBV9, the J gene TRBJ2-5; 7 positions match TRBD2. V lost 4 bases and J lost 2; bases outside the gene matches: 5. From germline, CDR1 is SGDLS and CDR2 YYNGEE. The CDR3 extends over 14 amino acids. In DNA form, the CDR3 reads TGTGCCAGCAGCCCCCGGGGAGGGCAAGAGACCCAGTACTTC. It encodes CASSPRGGQETQYF.

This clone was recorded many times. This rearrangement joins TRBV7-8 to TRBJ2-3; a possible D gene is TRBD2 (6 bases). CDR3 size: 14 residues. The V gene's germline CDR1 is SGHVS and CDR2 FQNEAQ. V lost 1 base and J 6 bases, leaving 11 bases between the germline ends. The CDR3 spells CASSLGSGADTQYF. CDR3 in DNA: TGTGCCAGCAGCTTAGGTAGCGGTGCGGATACGCAGTATTTT.

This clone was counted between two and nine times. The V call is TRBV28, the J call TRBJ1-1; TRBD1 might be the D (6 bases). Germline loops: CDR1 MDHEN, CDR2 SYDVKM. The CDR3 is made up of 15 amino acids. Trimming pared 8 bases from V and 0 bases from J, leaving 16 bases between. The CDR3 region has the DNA TGTGCCAGCGCTTTGGGGGCAGGTATGAACACTGAAGCTTTCTTT. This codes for CASALGAGMNTEAFF. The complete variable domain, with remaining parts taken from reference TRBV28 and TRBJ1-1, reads DVKVTQSSRYLVKRTGEKVFLECVQDMDHENMFWYRQDPGLGLRLIYFSYDVKMKEKGDIPEGYSVSREKKERFSLILESASTNQTSMYLCASALGAGMNTEAFFGQGTRLTVV.

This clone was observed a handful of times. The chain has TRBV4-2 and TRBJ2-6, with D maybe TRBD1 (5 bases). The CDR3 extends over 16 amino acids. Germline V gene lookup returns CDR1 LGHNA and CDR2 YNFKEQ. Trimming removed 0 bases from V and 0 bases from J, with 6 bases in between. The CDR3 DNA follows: TGTGCCAGCAGCCAAGATGGGGCCTCTGGGGCCAACGTCCTGACTTTC. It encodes CASSQDGASGANVLTF.

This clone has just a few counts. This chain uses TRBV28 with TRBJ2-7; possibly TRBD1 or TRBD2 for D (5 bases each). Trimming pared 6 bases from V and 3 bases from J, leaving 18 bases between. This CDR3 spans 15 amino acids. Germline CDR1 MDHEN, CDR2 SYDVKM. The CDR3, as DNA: TGTGCCAGCAGAACGCCGGGACGCGGTGGCTACGAGCAGTACTTC. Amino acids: CASRTPGRGGYEQYF.

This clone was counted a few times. CDR3 residues: CASSRGGDQPQHF. As DNA, the CDR3 is TGTGCCAGCTCTCGCGGCGGGGATCAGCCCCAGCATTTT. The chain uses TRBV18 and TRBJ1-5; no clear D gene. In germline, CDR1 is KGHSH, CDR2 LQKENI. This CDR3 region has 13 residues. V dropped 6 bases and J dropped 5 bases, with 11 bases sitting between them.

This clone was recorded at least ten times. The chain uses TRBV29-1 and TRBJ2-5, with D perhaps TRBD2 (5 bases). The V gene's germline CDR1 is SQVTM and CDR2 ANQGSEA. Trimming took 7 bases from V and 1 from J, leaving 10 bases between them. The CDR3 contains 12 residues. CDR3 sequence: CSGRESQETQYF. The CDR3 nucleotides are TGCAGCGGCCGGGAAAGCCAAGAGACCCAGTACTTC.